One and the same sample provided the 16 T cell receptor beta chains below, sequenced in a study of cytomegalovirus exposure and HLA in healthy donors. Clones were sequenced by immunoSEQ multiplex PCR, and TCRdb holds only the in-frame ones, with some missing. Of 200,000 to 250,000 clones in the sample, more than 75% were seen once. The specimen sequenced was PBMCs. The receptors here all came from a woman between 18 and 29 years old in good health and CMV-seropositive.

The genes are TRBV6-5 and TRBJ1-1; weak D call: TRBD1 (6 bases). Germline-derived CDR1 and CDR2 are MNHEY and SVGAGI. The V end was cut by 2 bases, the J end by 2 bases, with 12 bases between. There are 15 residues in the CDR3. The CDR3 nucleotides read TGTGCCAGCAGTTACAAGGACAGCAGAAACACTGAAGCTTTCTTT. It yields the protein CASSYKDSRNTEAFF.

The count of this clone is one. This rearrangement joins TRBV19 to TRBJ2-7, with 9 positions matching TRBD2. This CDR3 is built from 14 residues. V lost 5 bases and J lost 4; bases outside the gene matches: 6. CDR1 is LNHDA, CDR2 SQIVND, per germline (reference sequence). The CDR3 DNA reads as TGTGCCAGTAGTGGGGCTAGCGGGGATTACGAGCAGTACTTC. Protein sequence: CASSGASGDYEQYF.

The CDR3 DNA follows: TGTGCCAGCAGTGATCCAATACTAGCGGGAGATTCCAATGAGCAGTTCTTC. As protein: CASSDPILAGDSNEQFF. V gene TRBV6-1 combines with J gene TRBJ2-1; 11 bases line up with TRBD2. J was trimmed by 6 bases and V by 3 bases; bases with no gene match: 10. The CDR3 contains 17 residues. In germline, CDR1 is MNHNS, CDR2 SASEGT.

The rearrangement links TRBV7-9 to TRBJ1-3; no reliable D call. V was pared by 11 bases and J by 4 bases, with 18 bases between. The CDR3 spans 14 residues. Germline V lookup: CDR1 SEHNR, CDR2 FQNEAQ (reference sequence). CDR3 protein: CASPGLYEGNTIYF. Here the CDR3 DNA reads TGTGCCTCCCCCGGACTCTATGAGGGAAACACCATATATTTT.

The rearrangement uses TRBV5-1 and TRBJ1-1, with 11 bases aligning to TRBD1. Germline V gene data show CDR1 as SGHRS and CDR2 as YFSETQ. The junction had 3 bases not matched to a gene; V was cut back by 4 bases and J by 1 base. The CDR3 runs 15 residues. The CDR3: CASSSGQGANTEAFF. The DNA of the CDR3 is TGCGCCAGCAGCAGCGGACAGGGGGCGAACACTGAAGCTTTCTTT.

This rearrangement joins TRBV9 to TRBJ2-1; possible D gene TRBD2, 5 bases. V was cut by 0 bases and J by 9 bases, with 10 bases left in between. The CDR3 covers 13 residues. Germline lookup yields CDR1 SGDLS and CDR2 YYNGEE. The chain's CDR3 is CASSVVVEGEQFF. The CDR3 DNA is TGTGCCAGCAGCGTAGTAGTAGAGGGTGAGCAGTTCTTC.

The V gene is TRBV7-9, the J gene TRBJ1-2, with D perhaps matching TRBD1 (6 bases). The CDR3 has 16 residues. The ends were cut back, 2 bases at V and 0 bases at J, with 13 bases in the middle. Germline V gene sequence: CDR1 SEHNR, CDR2 FQNEAQ (reference sequence). The CDR3 sequence is CASSLLAGGPNYGYTF. CDR3 bases: TGTGCCAGCAGCTTATTGGCGGGGGGCCCTAACTATGGCTACACCTTC.

This clone was seen a handful of times. The genes are TRBV29-1 and TRBJ1-1; D perhaps matches TRBD1 (6 bases). Germline lookup yields CDR1 SQVTM and CDR2 ANQGSEA. Trimming took 6 bases from V and 3 from J, leaving 14 bases between them. This CDR3 is built from 13 residues. CDR3 nucleotide sequence: TGCAGCGTGCGTGGGGGCGCGGACACTGAAGCTTTCTTT. Its protein is CSVRGGADTEAFF.

The chain's CDR3 is CASSVGAVNQPQHF. The CDR3 DNA reads TGTGCCAGCAGCGTAGGGGCCGTCAATCAGCCCCAGCATTTT. The rearrangement uses TRBV9 and TRBJ1-5; no reliable D call. The CDR3 length is 14 residues. V shed 0 bases and J shed 3 bases, with 7 bases lying between them. Germline V CDR1 and CDR2: SGDLS, YYNGEE.

This chain uses TRBV28 with TRBJ1-4, with D possibly being TRBD1 (6 bases). CDR3 length: 15 amino acids. The V gene lost 4 bases and the J gene lost 4 bases, with 13 bases spanning the gap. Per the germline V gene, CDR1 is MDHEN and CDR2 is SYDVKM. CDR3 DNA sequence: TGTGCCAGCAGTTCAGGGGCGCGAGGTAATGAAAAACTGTTTTTT. This sequence encodes CASSSGARGNEKLFF. Looking up the rest from reference TRBV28 and TRBJ1-4 gives the full variable domain: DVKVTQSSRYLVKRTGEKVFLECVQDMDHENMFWYRQDPGLGLRLIYFSYDVKMKEKGDIPEGYSVSREKKERFSLILESASTNQTSMYLCASSSGARGNEKLFFGSGTQLSVL.

V is TRBV5-3 and J is TRBJ2-1; 8 bases line up with TRBD2. TRBV5-3 is an ORF, and what it does is uncertain. Trimming cost V 3 bases and J 1 base; bases outside gene matches: 3. This CDR3 is 15 amino acids long. In DNA, the CDR3 is TGTGCCAGAAGCTGGACTAGCAGATCCTACAATGAGCAGTTCTTC. It translates to CARSWTSRSYNEQFF.

This chain connects TRBV28 to TRBJ1-5; D may be TRBD1 (5 bases). The V and J ends lost 7 bases and 7 bases respectively, with 14 bases between them. Germline values: CDR1 MDHEN, CDR2 SYDVKM. This CDR3 comprises 13 residues. CDR3 residues: CASTSGLAQPQHF. CDR3 DNA: TGTGCCAGCACCTCAGGGCTGGCGCAGCCCCAGCATTTT.

The V gene is TRBV11-1, the J gene TRBJ2-7, with D tentatively TRBD2 (5 bases). V shed 2 bases and J shed 3 bases, with 14 bases lying between them. Germline V gene data show CDR1 as SGHAT and CDR2 as FQDESV (reference sequence). The CDR3 extends over 15 amino acids. CDR3 protein: CASSLSRDWIYEQYF. CDR3 coding DNA: TGTGCCAGCAGCTTATCTCGGGATTGGATCTACGAGCAGTACTTC.

Here the CDR3 reads CASSLGTGANYGYTF. In nucleotides, the CDR3 is TGCGCCAGCAGCTTAGGGACAGGAGCGAACTATGGCTACACCTTC. V gene TRBV5-1 combines with J gene TRBJ1-2, with 8 positions matching TRBD1. This CDR3 is 15 amino acids long. Germline V CDR1 and CDR2: SGHRS, YFSETQ. Losses at the gene ends were 2 bases for V and 2 bases for J; bases not matched to a gene: 5.

V usage is TRBV29-1 and J usage is TRBJ2-7, with TRBD2 matching over 8 bases. Germline V gives CDR1 SQVTM, CDR2 ANQGSEA. The V segment lost 7 bases and the J segment 7 bases; nucleotides outside the gene matches: 9. The CDR3 is 12 amino acids. Here the CDR3 reads CSGGPSGLEQYF. CDR3 DNA sequence: TGCAGCGGTGGGCCTAGCGGGTTAGAGCAGTACTTC.

The V gene is TRBV9, the J gene TRBJ1-2, with TRBD1 matching 10 bases. The CDR3 totals 19 residues. The V segment lost 3 bases and the J segment 0 bases; nucleotides outside the gene matches: 14. Germline-derived CDR1 and CDR2 are SGDLS and YYNGEE. CDR3 amino acids: CASSAPSYGTGDSNYGYTF. The CDR3 DNA reads TGTGCCAGCAGCGCACCATCTTACGGGACAGGGGATTCTAACTATGGCTACACCTTC.